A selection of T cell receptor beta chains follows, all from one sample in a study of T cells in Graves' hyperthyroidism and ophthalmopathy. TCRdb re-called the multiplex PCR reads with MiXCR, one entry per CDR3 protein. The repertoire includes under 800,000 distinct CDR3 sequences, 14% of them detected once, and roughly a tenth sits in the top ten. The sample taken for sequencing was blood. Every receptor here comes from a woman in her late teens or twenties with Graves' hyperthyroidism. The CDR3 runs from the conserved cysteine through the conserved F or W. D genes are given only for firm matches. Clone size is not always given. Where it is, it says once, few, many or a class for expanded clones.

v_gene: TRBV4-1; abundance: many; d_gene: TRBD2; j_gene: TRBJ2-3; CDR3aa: CASSMYIAGAADTQYF; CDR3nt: TGCGCCAGCAGCATGTATATAGCGGGAGCAGCAGATACGCAGTATTTT
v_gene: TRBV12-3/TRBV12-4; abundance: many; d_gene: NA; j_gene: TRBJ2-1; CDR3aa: CASSLPGSQTSNEQFF; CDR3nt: TGTGCCAGCAGCTTACCGGGCTCACAAACGAGCAATGAGCAGTTCTTC
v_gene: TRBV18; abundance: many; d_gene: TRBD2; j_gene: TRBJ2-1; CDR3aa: CASSPPLLAGANEQFF; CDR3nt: TGTGCCAGCTCACCACCGCTACTAGCGGGGGCAAATGAGCAGTTCTTC
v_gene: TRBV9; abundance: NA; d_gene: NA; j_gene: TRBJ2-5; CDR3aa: CASSLRWGRDETQYF; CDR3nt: TGTGCCAGCAGCCTCCGATGGGGGCGCGACGAGACCCAGTACTTC
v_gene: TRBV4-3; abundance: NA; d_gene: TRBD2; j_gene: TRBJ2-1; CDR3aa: CASTIVAGGPYNEQFF; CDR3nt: TGCGCCAGCACCATCGTAGCGGGAGGGCCCTACAATGAGCAGTTCTTC
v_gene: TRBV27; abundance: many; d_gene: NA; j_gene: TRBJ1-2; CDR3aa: CARPRQSPYGYTF; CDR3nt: TGTGCCAGACCCCGACAGAGTCCCTATGGCTACACCTTC
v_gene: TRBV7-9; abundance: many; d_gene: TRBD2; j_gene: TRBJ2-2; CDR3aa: CASSLFASGNTGELFF; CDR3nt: TGTGCCAGCAGCTTATTTGCTAGCGGAAACACCGGGGAGCTGTTTTTT
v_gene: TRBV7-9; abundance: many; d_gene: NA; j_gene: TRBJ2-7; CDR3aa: CASSHPPGDEQYF; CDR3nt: TGTGCCAGCAGTCACCCCCCGGGGGACGAGCAGTACTTC
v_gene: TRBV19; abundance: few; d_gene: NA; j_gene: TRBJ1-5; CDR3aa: CASSNKGGFNQPQHF; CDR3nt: TGTGCCAGTAGTAACAAAGGGGGTTTCAATCAGCCCCAGCATTTT
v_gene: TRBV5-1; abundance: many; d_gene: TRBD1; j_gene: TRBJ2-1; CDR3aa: CASSTQGATSYNEQFF; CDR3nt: TGCGCCAGCAGTACACAGGGGGCCACTAGTTACAATGAGCAGTTCTTC
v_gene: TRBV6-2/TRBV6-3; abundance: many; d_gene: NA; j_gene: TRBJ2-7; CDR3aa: CASKRTGAYEQYF; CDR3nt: TGTGCCAGCAAAAGGACTGGAGCCTACGAGCAGTACTTC
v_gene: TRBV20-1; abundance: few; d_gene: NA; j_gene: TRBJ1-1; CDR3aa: CSARASGHMNTEAFF; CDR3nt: TGCAGTGCTAGAGCGTCGGGACATATGAACACTGAAGCTTTCTTT
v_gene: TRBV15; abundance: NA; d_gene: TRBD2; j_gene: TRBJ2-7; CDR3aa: CATSSRPGTRAYEQYF; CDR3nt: TGTGCCACCAGCTCTCGACCCGGGACTAGGGCCTACGAGCAGTACTTC